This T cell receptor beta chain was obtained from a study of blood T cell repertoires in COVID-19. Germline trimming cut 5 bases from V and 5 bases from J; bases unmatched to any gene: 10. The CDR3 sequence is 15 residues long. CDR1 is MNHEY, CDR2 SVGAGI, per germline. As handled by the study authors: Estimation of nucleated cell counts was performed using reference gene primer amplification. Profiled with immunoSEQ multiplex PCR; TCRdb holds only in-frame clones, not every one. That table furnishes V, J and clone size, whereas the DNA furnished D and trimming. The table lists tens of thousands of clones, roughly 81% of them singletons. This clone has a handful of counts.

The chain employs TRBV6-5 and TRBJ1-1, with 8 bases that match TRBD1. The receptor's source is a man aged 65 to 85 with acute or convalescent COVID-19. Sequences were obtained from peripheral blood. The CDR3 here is CASSPGTGPRTEAFF. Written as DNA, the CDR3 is TGTGCCAGCAGTCCCGGGACAGGTCCTAGGACTGAAGCTTTCTTT.